The clone carrying this TCR beta chain was observed at least ten times. Its antigen is undetermined. The germline V gene encodes CDR1 SGHTA and CDR2 FQGNSA. The CDR3 is 15 amino acids. Trimming pared 5 bases from V and 5 bases from J, leaving 18 bases between. This record comes from a study of T cell repertoires in cytomegalovirus infection. Study at large: CMV infection plus the matching HLA type was flagged by public TCR beta signatures. General study results and limits: Identification of carriers of CMV plus the relevant HLA was performed using cumulative public TCR beta family frequency. Across the ex vivo response, the dominant clonotypes were HLA-C-restricted CMV-specific TCR beta clonotypes.

TCRdb reprocessed the reads via MiXCR and lists one record per CDR3 protein. The sample carries over 300,000 distinct CDR3 sequences, around a tenth recorded once. This receptor was identified in a human donor in good health (CMV status not recorded). Some clones in this sample may be carry-over from other donors' samples. V gene TRBV7-2 combines with J gene TRBJ2-5, with D perhaps TRBD1 or TRBD2 (5 bases each). The sample was PBMCs. DNA of the CDR3: TGTGCCAGCAGCCGGGACGTTAGCCGATCCGAGACCCAGTACTTC. Its translation is CASSRDVSRSETQYF.